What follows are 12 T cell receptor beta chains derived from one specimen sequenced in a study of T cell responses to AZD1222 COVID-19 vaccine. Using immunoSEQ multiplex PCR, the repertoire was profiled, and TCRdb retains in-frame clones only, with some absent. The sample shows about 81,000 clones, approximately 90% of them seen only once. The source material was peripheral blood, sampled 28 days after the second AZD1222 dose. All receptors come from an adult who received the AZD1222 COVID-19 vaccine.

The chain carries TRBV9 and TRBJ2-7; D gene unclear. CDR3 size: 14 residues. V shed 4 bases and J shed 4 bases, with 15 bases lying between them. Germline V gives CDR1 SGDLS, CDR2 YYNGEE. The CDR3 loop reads CASSPHIATYEQYF. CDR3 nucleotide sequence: TGTGCCAGCAGCCCACATATTGCTACATACGAGCAGTACTTC. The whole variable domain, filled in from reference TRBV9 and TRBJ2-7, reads DSGVTQTPKHLITATGQRVTLRCSPRSGDLSVYWYQQSLDQGLQFLIQYYNGEERAKGNILERFSAQQFPDLHSELNLSSLELGDSALYFCASSPHIATYEQYFGPGTRLTVT.

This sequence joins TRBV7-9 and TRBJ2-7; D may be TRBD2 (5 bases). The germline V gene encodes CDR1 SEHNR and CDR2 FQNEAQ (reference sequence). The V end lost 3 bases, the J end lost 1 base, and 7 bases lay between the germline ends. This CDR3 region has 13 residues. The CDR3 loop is CASSFTGSYEQYF. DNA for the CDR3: TGTGCCAGCAGCTTTACGGGATCCTACGAGCAGTACTTC.

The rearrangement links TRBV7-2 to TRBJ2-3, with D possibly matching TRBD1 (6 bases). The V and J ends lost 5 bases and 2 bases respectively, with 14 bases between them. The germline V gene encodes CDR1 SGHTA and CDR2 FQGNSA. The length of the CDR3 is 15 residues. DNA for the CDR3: TGTGCCAGCAGCGGACAGCCCGGGATCACAGATACGCAGTATTTT. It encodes CASSGQPGITDTQYF.

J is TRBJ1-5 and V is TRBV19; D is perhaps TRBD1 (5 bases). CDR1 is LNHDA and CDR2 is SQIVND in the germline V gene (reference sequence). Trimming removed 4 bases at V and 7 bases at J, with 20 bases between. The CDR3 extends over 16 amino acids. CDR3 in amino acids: CASSTSASREGQPQHF. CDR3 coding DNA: TGTGCCAGTAGTACGTCTGCATCCAGGGAGGGCCAGCCCCAGCATTTT.

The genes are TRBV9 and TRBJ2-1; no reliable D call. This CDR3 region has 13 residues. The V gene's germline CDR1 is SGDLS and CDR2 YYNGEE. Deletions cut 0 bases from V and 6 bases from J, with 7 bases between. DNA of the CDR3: TGTGCCAGCAGCGTAGTGCCAGTCAATGAGCAGTTCTTC. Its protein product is CASSVVPVNEQFF.

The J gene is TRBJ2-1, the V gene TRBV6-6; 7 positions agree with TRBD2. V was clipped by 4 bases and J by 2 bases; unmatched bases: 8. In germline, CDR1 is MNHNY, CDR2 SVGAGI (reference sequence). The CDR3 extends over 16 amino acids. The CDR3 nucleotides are TGTGCCAGCAGTTCGCCTAGCGGCCAACCCTACAATGAGCAGTTCTTC. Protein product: CASSSPSGQPYNEQFF.

CDR3 nucleotide sequence: TGTGCCAGCAGTTCGACAGGGGGAATTAGTTCACCCCTCCACTTT. This gives the protein CASSSTGGISSPLHF. J is TRBJ1-6 and V is TRBV27, with 9 bases fitting TRBD1. V gave up 4 bases and J gave up 9 bases; unmatched junction bases: 7. Germline loops: CDR1 MNHEY, CDR2 SMNVEV (reference sequence). The CDR3 runs to 15 residues.

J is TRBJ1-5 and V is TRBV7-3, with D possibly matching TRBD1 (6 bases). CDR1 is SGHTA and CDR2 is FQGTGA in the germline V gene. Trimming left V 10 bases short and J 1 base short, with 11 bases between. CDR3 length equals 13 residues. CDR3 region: CATTGTSNQPQHF. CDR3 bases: TGTGCCACCACAGGGACAAGCAATCAGCCCCAGCATTTT.

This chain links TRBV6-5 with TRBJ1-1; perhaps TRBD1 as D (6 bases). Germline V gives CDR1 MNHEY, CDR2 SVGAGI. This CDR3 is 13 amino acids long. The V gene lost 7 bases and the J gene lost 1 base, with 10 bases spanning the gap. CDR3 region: CASTVQGNTEAFF. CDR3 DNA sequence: TGTGCCAGCACGGTACAGGGGAACACTGAAGCTTTCTTT.

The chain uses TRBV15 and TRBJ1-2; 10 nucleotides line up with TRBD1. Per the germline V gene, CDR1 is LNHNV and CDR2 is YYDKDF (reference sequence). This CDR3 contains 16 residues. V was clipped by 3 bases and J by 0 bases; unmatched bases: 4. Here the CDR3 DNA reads TGTGCCACCAGCAGTGGGGGGACAGGGGCTAACTATGGCTACACCTTC. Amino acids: CATSSGGTGANYGYTF.

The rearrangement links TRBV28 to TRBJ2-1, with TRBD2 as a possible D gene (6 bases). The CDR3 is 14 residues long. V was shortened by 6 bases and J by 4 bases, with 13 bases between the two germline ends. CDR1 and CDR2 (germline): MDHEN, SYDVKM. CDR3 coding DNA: TGTGCCAGCAGACCCCGGGACTGGTACAATGAGCAGTTCTTC. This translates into CASRPRDWYNEQFF.

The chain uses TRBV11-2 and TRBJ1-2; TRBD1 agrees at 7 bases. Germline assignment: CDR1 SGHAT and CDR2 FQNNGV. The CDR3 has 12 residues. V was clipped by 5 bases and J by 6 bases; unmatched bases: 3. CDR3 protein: CASSPGGHGYTF. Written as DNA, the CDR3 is TGTGCCAGCAGCCCAGGGGGACATGGCTACACCTTC.